The present T cell receptor (beta chain) was sequenced within a study of beta chain features in type 1 diabetes. Only a few counts were recorded for this clone. As yet, its antigen is unknown. Germline V gives CDR1 SGDLS, CDR2 YYNGEE. V lost 3 bases to trimming and J lost 0 bases, with 9 bases between them. CDR3 length equals 14 residues. The isolated RNA, all of it, was reverse transcribed, so expressed TCRB transcripts were what got sequenced. The assay was immunoSEQ multiplex PCR, and TCRdb's table has in-frame clones only and misses some. The profile covers hundreds of thousands of clones, with 15% to 19% appearing a single time and about 0.093% taken by the ten largest. The study's findings and limits: There was a moderate but significant shortening of TCRB CDR3s in all four CD4+ subsets of Type 1 diabetes patients.

This receptor was identified in a man aged 18-30 years in good health. The specimen was naive CD4+ T cells from blood. The J gene is TRBJ2-5, the V gene TRBV9, with D possibly being TRBD1 (6 bases). The CDR3 bases are TGTGCCAGCAGCGCAACAGGGAACCAAGAGACCCAGTACTTC. It translates to CASSATGNQETQYF.